One sample yielded the 13 T cell receptor beta chains listed below, sequenced in a study of T cell responses to AZD1222 COVID-19 vaccine. Generated by immunoSEQ multiplex PCR, the TCRdb table keeps only in-frame clones and is missing some. The sample lists about 180,000 clones; approximately 86% were seen once. Sequencing was performed on peripheral blood, taken 28 days after the second AZD1222 dose. These receptors all come from an adult who received the AZD1222 COVID-19 vaccine.

The chain combines TRBV2 with TRBJ2-1; no clear D. CDR1 SNHLY and CDR2 FYNNEI come from the germline V gene. Trimming stripped 3 bases from V and 8 bases from J, with 8 bases between. The CDR3 runs to 12 residues. The DNA for the CDR3 is TGTGCCAGCAGTGATGACATTTATGAGCAGTTCTTC. As protein: CASSDDIYEQFF.

J is TRBJ2-1 and V is TRBV7-3; D is unresolved. The CDR3 has 14 residues. Trimming removed 0 bases from V and 5 bases from J, with 8 bases in between. CDR1 SGHTA and CDR2 FQGTGA come from the germline V gene. CDR3 sequence reads: CASSLTGANNEQFF. The CDR3, as DNA: TGTGCCAGCAGCTTAACTGGAGCGAACAATGAGCAGTTCTTC.

This clone showed up just a few times. The chain uses TRBV5-6 and TRBJ2-7; D is perhaps TRBD2 (6 bases). The germline V gene has CDR1 SGHDT and CDR2 YYEEEE. CDR3 length: 13 residues. V was shortened by 4 bases and J by 4 bases, with 12 bases between the two germline ends. The CDR3 here is CASSPAGRYEQYF. In nucleotides, the CDR3 is TGTGCCAGCAGCCCCGCAGGGAGGTACGAGCAGTACTTC.

V gene TRBV4-3 combines with J gene TRBJ2-3; TRBD1 or TRBD2 may be the D gene (6 bases each). Germline loops: CDR1 LGHNA, CDR2 YSLEER. Trimming shortened V by 0 bases and J by 6 bases, and 16 bases separated the two germline ends. The CDR3 has 16 residues. The CDR3 loop is CASSQDYPGAGDTQYF. The CDR3 coding sequence is TGCGCCAGCAGCCAAGATTATCCGGGGGCGGGGGATACGCAGTATTTT.

The chain uses TRBV5-1 and TRBJ2-3; D perhaps matches TRBD2 (6 bases). Trimming pared 4 bases from V and 1 base from J, leaving 16 bases between. Germline-derived CDR1 and CDR2 are SGHRS and YFSETQ. The CDR3 length is 16 residues. CDR3 DNA sequence: TGCGCCAGCAGCCCACAAACCCGGGAGCGCACAGATACGCAGTATTTT. This translates into CASSPQTRERTDTQYF.

This chain uses TRBV29-1 with TRBJ1-1; D ambiguous. This CDR3 contains 11 residues. Per germline, CDR1 SQVTM and CDR2 ANQGSEA. V lost 7 bases, J lost 3 bases, and 9 bases lay in between. In DNA form, the CDR3 reads TGCAGCGCCCACAGAGACACTGAAGCTTTCTTT. Protein sequence: CSAHRDTEAFF.

This chain joins TRBV12-3 or TRBV12-4 and TRBJ1-5; unclear D gene. The CDR3 has 12 amino acids. V was cut by 0 bases and J by 6 bases, with 3 bases left in between. The CDR3, as DNA: TGTGCCAGCAGTTTAGCGCCTCAGCCCCAGCATTTT. Its translation is CASSLAPQPQHF.

DNA of the CDR3: TGTGCCAGCTCACCGGATACCCCCGAAAACATTCAGTACTTC. Translated, it gives CASSPDTPENIQYF. V gene TRBV18 combines with J gene TRBJ2-4, with D unclear. Germline V lookup: CDR1 KGHSH, CDR2 LQKENI. V was trimmed by 3 bases and J by 5 bases, leaving 11 bases between them. The CDR3 length is 14 residues.

The chain is built from TRBV15 and TRBJ2-7; D is unresolved. Germline lookup yields CDR1 LNHNV and CDR2 YYDKDF (reference sequence). This CDR3 is 14 amino acids long. The germline V and J ends were trimmed by 0 bases and 5 bases, with 11 bases remaining between them. The CDR3 protein is CATSRDAVSNEQYF. The DNA of the CDR3 is TGTGCCACCAGCAGAGACGCAGTGTCTAACGAGCAGTACTTC.

J is TRBJ1-2 and V is TRBV15; perhaps TRBD1 as D (6 bases). The CDR3 length is 11 residues. V was shortened by 6 bases and J by 4 bases, with 6 bases between the two germline ends. In germline, CDR1 is LNHNV, CDR2 YYDKDF (reference sequence). The CDR3 bases are TGTGCCACCAGGGACAGCTATGGCTACACCTTC. This encodes CATRDSYGYTF.

V usage is TRBV10-2 and J usage is TRBJ1-6; the D is unclear. The CDR3 consists of 13 residues. From germline, CDR1 is WSHSY and CDR2 SAAADI. Deletions cut 1 base from V and 7 bases from J, with 5 bases between. CDR3 protein: CASSEYKNSPLHF. The CDR3 nucleotides are TGCGCCAGCAGTGAGTACAAAAATTCACCCCTCCACTTT.

J is TRBJ2-3 and V is TRBV7-2; 12 bases match TRBD2. The CDR3 is made up of 14 amino acids. V lost 1 base, J lost 10 bases, and 3 bases stayed unmatched. Germline V gene lookup returns CDR1 SGHTA and CDR2 FQGNSA. DNA for the CDR3: TGTGCCAGCAGCTTAGAGCTAGCGGGGGGGCCGCAGTATTTT. Translated: CASSLELAGGPQYF.

The chain employs TRBV4-3 and TRBJ1-1; no clear D. The CDR3 spans 14 residues. Germline assignment: CDR1 LGHNA and CDR2 YSLEER. Trimming cost V 3 bases and J 3 bases, with 11 bases left between them. The CDR3 sequence is CASSQGTWYTEAFF. CDR3 nucleotides: TGCGCCAGCAGCCAGGGTACCTGGTACACTGAAGCTTTCTTT.